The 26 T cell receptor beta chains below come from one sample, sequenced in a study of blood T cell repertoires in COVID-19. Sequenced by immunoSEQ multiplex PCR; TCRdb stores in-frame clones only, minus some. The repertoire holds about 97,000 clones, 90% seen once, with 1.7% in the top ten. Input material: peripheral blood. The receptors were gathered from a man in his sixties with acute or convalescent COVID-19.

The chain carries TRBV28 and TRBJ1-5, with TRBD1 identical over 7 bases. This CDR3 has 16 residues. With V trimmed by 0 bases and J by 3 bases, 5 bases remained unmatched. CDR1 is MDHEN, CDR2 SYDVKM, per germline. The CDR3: CASSLWKGADNQPQHF. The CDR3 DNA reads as TGTGCCAGCAGTTTATGGAAGGGGGCGGACAATCAGCCCCAGCATTTT.

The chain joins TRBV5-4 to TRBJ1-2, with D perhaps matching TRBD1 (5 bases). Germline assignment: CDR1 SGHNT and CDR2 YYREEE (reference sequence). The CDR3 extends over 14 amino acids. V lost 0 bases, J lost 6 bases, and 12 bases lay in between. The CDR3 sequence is CASSLDPGLDGYTF. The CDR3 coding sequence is TGTGCCAGCAGCTTGGATCCAGGGCTAGATGGCTACACCTTC.

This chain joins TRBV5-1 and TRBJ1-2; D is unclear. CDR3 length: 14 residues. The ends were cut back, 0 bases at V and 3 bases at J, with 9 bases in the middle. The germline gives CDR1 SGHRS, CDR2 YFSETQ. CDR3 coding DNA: TGCGCCAGCAGCTTGGACCCGGGGTACTATGGCTACACCTTC. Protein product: CASSLDPGYYGYTF.

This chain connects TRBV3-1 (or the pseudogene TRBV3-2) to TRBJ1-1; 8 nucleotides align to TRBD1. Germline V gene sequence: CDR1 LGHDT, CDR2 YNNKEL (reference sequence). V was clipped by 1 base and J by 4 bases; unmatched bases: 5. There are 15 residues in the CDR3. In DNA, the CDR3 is TGTGCCAGCAGCCAAGCCACAGGGGGGGGCACTGAAGCTTTCTTT. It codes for CASSQATGGGTEAFF.

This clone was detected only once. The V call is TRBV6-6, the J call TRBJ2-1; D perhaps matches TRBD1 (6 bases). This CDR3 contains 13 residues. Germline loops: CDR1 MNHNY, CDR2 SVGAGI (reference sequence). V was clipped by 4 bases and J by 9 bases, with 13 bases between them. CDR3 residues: CASSSVKGGEQFF. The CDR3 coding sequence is TGTGCCAGCAGTTCTGTAAAAGGGGGTGAGCAGTTCTTC.

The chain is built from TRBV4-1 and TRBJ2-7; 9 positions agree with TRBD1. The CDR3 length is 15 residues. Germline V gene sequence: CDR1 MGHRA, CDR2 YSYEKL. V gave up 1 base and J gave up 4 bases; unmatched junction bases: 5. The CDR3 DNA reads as TGCGCCAGCAGCCAAGCACAGGGGGCAAGGTACGAGCAGTACGTC. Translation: CASSQAQGARYEQYV.

In DNA form, the CDR3 reads TGCGCCAGCAGCCAACCGGGGAGGTCTAACTATGGCTACACCTTC. Residues: CASSQPGRSNYGYTF. V gene TRBV4-1 combines with J gene TRBJ1-2; D ambiguous. CDR3 length: 15 amino acids. Germline CDR1 reads MGHRA; CDR2 reads YSYEKL. V lost 2 bases and J lost 0, with 10 bases in between.

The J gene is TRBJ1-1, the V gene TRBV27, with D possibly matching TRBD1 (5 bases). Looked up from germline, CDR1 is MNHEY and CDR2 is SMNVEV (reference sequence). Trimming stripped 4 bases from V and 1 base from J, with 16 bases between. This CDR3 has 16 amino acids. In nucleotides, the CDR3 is TGTGCCAGCAGTTCCATCTTGGGGGGAGGGAACACTGAAGCTTTCTTT. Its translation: CASSSILGGGNTEAFF.

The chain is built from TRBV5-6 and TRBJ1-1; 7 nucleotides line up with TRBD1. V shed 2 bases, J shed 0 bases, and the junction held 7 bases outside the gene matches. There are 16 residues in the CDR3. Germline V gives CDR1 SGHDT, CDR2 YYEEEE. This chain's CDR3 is CASSFWDRPMNTEAFF. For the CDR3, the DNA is TGTGCCAGCAGCTTTTGGGACAGACCCATGAACACTGAAGCTTTCTTT.

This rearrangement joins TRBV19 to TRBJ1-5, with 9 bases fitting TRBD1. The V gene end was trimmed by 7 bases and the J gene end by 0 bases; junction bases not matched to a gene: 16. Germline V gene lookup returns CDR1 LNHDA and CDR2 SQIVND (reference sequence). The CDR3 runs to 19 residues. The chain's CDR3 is CASTVDRGYSGYSNQPQHF. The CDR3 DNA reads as TGTGCCAGTACCGTGGACAGGGGCTACTCGGGGTATAGCAATCAGCCCCAGCATTTT.

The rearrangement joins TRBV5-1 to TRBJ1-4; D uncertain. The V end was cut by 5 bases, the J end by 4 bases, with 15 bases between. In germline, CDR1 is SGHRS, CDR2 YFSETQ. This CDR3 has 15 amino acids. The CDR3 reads CASSLAGLGNEKLFF. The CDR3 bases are TGCGCCAGCAGTCTCGCCGGGTTAGGTAATGAAAAACTGTTTTTT.

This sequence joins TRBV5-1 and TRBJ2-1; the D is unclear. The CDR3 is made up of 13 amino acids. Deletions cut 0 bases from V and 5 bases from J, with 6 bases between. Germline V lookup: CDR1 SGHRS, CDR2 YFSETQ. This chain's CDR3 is CASSLGGHNEQFF. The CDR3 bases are TGCGCCAGCAGCTTGGGAGGTCACAATGAGCAGTTCTTC. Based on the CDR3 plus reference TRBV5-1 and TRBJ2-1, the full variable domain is KAGVTQTPRYLIKTRGQQVTLSCSPISGHRSVSWYQQTPGQGLQFLFEYFSETQRNKGNFPGRFSGRQFSNSRSEMNVSTLELGDSALYLCASSLGGHNEQFFGPGTRLTVL.

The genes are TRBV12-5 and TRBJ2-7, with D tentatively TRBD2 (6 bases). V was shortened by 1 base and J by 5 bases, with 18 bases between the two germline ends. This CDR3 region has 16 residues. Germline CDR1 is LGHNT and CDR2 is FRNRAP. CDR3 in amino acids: CASGLGTTGVPNEQYF. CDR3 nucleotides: TGTGCTAGTGGTTTGGGTACAACGGGAGTACCTAACGAGCAGTACTTC.

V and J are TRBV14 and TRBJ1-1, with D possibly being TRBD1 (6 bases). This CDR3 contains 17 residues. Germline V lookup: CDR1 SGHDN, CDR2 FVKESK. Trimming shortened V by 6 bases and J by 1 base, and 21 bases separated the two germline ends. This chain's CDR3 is CASRLGPGVGRNTEAFF. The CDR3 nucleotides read TGTGCCAGCAGGCTCGGCCCAGGGGTCGGACGGAACACTGAAGCTTTCTTT.

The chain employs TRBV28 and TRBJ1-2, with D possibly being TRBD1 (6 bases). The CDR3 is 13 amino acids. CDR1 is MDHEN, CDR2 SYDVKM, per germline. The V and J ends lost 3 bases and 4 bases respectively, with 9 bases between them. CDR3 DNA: TGTGCCAGCAGTTTTTTACAGGGCTATGGCTACACCTTC. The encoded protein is CASSFLQGYGYTF.

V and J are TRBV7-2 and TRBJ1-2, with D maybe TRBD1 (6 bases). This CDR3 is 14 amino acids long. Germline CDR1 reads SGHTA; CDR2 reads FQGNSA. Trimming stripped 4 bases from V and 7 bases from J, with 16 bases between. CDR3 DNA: TGTGCCAGCAGCTCTCCGGGGGGGCGTGTTGGCTACACCTTC. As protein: CASSSPGGRVGYTF.

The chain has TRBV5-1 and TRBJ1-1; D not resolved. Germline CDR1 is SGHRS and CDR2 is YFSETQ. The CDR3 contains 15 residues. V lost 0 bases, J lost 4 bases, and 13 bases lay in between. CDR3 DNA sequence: TGCGCCAGCAGCTTGGCCATGGGGAGGGCCACTGAAGCTTTCTTT. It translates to CASSLAMGRATEAFF. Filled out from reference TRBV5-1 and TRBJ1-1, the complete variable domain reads KAGVTQTPRYLIKTRGQQVTLSCSPISGHRSVSWYQQTPGQGLQFLFEYFSETQRNKGNFPGRFSGRQFSNSRSEMNVSTLELGDSALYLCASSLAMGRATEAFFGQGTRLTVV.

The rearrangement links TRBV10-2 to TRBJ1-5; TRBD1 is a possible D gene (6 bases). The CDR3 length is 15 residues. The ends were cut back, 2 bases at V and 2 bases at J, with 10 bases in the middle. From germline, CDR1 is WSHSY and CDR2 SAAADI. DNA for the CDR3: TGCGCCAGCAGTGAGAAGACAGGAGGCAATCAGCCCCAGCATTTT. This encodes CASSEKTGGNQPQHF.

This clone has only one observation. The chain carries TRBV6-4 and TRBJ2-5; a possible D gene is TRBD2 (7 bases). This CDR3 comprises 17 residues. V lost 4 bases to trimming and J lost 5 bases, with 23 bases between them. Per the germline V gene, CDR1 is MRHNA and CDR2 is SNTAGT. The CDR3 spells CASSAPQGTGGWETQYF. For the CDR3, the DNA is TGTGCCAGCAGTGCGCCCCAGGGAACGGGGGGCTGGGAGACCCAGTACTTC.

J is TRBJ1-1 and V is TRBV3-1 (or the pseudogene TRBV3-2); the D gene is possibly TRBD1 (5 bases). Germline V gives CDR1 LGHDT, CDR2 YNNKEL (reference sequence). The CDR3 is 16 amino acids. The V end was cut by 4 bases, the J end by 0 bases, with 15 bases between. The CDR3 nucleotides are TGTGCCAGCAGCCGCGGTTGGGGGAGGGTGAACACTGAAGCTTTCTTT. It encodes CASSRGWGRVNTEAFF.

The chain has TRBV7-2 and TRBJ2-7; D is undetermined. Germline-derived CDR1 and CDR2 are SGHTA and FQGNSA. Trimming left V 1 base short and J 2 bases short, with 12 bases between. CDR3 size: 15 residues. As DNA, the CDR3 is TGTGCCAGCAGCTTAGAGCCCTACTTAACCTACGAGCAGTACTTC. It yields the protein CASSLEPYLTYEQYF.

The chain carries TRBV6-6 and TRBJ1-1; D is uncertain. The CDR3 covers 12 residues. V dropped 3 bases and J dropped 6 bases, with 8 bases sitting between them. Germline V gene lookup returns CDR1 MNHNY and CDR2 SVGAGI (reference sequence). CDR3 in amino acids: CASSYRGSEAFF. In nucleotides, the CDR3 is TGTGCCAGCAGTTATAGAGGCTCTGAAGCTTTCTTT.

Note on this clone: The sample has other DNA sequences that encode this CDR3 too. The chain's CDR3 is CASSQGQMNTEAFF. The DNA for the CDR3 is TGTGCCAGCTCACAAGGACAGATGAACACTGAAGCTTTCTTT. The V call is TRBV18, the J call TRBJ1-1, with D possibly matching TRBD1 (6 bases). V dropped 4 bases and J dropped 0 bases, with 9 bases sitting between them. Germline CDR1 reads KGHSH; CDR2 reads LQKENI. The CDR3 extends over 14 amino acids.

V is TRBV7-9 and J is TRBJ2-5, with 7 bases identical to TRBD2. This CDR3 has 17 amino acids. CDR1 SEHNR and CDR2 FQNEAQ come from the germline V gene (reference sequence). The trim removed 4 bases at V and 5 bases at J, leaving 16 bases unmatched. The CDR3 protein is CASSSPTSAFARETQYF. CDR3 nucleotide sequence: TGTGCCAGCAGCTCCCCTACTAGCGCCTTCGCTCGGGAGACCCAGTACTTC.

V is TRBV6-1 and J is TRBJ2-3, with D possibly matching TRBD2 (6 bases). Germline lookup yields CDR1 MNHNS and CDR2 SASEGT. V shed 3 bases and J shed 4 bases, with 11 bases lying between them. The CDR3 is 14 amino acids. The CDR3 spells CASSDLLAADTQYF. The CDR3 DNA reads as TGTGCCAGCAGTGATTTACTAGCTGCAGATACGCAGTATTTT.

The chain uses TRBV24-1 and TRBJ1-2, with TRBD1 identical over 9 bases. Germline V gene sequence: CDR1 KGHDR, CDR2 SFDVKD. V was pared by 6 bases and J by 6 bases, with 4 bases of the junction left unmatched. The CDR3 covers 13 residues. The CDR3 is CATSPGTGNGYTF. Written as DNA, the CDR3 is TGTGCCACCAGTCCCGGGACAGGGAATGGCTACACCTTC.